The text below deals with one T cell receptor (beta chain). Its specificity is not known. This entry belongs to a study of CXCR3-negative and CXCR3-positive naive CD8 T cells. The authors made the TRB cDNA libraries by 5' RACE using UMI labels. One entry per CDR3 protein, without DNA, is what TCRdb gives after re-calling the 5' RACE reads. The listing contains some 67,000 distinct CDR3 sequences. The CDR3 is 16 residues long. Germline CDR1 and CDR2: MNHEY and SVGEGT. Findings and limits, study-wide: The majority of assays used fresh PBMCs, and CXCR3 expression partially decreased after cryopreservation. Compared with CXCR3-negative naive cells, CXCR3-positive naive cells showed more hydrophobic TRB CDR3s. Naive subsets displayed similar surface CD5, and TCR strength was inferred from TRB CDR3 properties.

CD45RO-CCR7+CD27+CD95- expression identified naive CD8+ T cells. The material sequenced was naive CXCR3- CD8+ T cells from blood. Subset described: CD45RO-CCR7+CD27+CD95- naive CD8+ T cells lacking CXCR3 (TNR3-). This rearrangement joins TRBV6-2 or TRBV6-3 to TRBJ1-5; TCRdb calls TRBD1, which cannot be checked without DNA. The TCR comes from a human donor in good health. Some clones in this sample may be carry-over from other donors' samples. CDR3 in amino acids: CASSVTGTGDNQPQHF.